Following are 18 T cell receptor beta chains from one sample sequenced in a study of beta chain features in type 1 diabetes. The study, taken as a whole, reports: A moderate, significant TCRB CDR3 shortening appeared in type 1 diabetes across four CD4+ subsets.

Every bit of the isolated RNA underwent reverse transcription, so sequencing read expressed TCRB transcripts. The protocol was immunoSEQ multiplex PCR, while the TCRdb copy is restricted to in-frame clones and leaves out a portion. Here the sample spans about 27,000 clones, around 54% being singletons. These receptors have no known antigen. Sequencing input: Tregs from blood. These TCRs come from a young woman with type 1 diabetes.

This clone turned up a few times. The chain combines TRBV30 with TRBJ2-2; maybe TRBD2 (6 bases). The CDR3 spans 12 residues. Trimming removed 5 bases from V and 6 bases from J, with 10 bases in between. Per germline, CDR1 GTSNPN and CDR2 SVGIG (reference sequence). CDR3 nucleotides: TGTGCCTGGGGAGGGTCGTCCGGGGAGCTGTTTTTT. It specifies CAWGGSSGELFF.

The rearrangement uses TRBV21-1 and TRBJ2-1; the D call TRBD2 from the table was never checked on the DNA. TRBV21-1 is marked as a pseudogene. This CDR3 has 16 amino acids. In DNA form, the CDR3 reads TGTGCCAGCAGCCCTTTTAGCGGGAGAGAGGACAATGAGCAGTTCTTC. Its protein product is CASSPFSGREDNEQFF.

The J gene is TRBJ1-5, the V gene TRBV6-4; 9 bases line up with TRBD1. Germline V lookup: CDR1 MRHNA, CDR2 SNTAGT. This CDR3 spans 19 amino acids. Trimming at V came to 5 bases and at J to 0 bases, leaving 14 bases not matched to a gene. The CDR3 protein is CASSLGQGRWGHSNQPQHF. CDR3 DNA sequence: TGTGCCAGCAGTCTGGGACAGGGCCGATGGGGTCATAGCAATCAGCCCCAGCATTTT.

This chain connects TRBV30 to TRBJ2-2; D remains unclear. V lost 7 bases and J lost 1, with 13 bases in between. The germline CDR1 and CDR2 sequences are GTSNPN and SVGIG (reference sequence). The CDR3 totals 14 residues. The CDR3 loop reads CASSISRNTGELFF. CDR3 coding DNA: TGTGCCTCCTCTATTTCTAGGAACACCGGGGAGCTGTTTTTT.

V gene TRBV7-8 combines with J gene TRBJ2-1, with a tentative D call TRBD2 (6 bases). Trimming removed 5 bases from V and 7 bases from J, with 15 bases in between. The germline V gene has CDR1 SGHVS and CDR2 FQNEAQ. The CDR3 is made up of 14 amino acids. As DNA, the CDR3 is TGTGCCAGCAGCGAGAGCCGGACTACAAATGAGCAGTTCTTC. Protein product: CASSESRTTNEQFF.

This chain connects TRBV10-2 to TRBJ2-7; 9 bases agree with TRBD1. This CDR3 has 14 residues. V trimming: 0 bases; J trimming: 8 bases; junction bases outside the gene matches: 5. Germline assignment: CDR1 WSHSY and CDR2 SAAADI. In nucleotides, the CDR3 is TGCGCCAGCAGTGAGTCGACAGGGGGGGTGAAGCAGTACGTC. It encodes CASSESTGGVKQYV.

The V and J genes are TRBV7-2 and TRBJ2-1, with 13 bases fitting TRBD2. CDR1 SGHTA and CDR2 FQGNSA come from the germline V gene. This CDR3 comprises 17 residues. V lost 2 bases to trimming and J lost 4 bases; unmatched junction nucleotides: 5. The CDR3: CASSLLGGLAGYNEQFF. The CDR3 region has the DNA TGTGCCAGCAGCTTACTGGGGGGACTAGCGGGGTACAATGAGCAGTTCTTC.

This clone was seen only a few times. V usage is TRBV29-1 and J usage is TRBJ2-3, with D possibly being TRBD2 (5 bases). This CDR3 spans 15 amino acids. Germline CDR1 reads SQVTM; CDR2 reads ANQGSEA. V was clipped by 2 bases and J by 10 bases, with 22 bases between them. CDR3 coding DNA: TGCAGCGTTGAAATGGGGTCTTCGGGGAATAGGGCGCAGTATTTT. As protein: CSVEMGSSGNRAQYF.

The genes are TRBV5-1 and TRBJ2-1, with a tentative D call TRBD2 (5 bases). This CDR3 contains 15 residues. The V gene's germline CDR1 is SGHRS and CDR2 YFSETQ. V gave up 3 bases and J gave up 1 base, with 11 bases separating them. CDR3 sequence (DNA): TGCGCCAGCAGCTCACTAGAAAGGTCCTACAATGAGCAGTTCTTC. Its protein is CASSSLERSYNEQFF. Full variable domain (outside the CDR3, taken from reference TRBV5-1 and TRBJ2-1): KAGVTQTPRYLIKTRGQQVTLSCSPISGHRSVSWYQQTPGQGLQFLFEYFSETQRNKGNFPGRFSGRQFSNSRSEMNVSTLELGDSALYLCASSSLERSYNEQFFGPGTRLTVL.

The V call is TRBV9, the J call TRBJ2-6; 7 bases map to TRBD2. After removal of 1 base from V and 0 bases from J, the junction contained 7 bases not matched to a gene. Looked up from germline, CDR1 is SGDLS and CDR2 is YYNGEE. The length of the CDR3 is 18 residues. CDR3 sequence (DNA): TGTGCCAGCAGCGTAACCACCTCGGGGGGCTCTGGGGCCAACGTCCTGACTTTC. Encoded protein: CASSVTTSGGSGANVLTF.

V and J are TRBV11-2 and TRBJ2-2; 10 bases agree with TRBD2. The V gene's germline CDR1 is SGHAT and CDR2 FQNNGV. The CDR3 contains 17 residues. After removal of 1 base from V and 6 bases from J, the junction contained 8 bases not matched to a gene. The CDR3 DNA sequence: TGTGCCAGCAGCTTAGGGCTAACTAGCGGGAATGCCGGGGAGCTGTTTTTT. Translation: CASSLGLTSGNAGELFF. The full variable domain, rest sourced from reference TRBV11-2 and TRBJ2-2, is EAGVAQSPRYKIIEKRQSVAFWCNPISGHATLYWYQQILGQGPKLLIQFQNNGVVDDSQLPKDRFSAERLKGVDSTLKIQPAKLEDSAVYLCASSLGLTSGNAGELFFGEGSRLTVL.

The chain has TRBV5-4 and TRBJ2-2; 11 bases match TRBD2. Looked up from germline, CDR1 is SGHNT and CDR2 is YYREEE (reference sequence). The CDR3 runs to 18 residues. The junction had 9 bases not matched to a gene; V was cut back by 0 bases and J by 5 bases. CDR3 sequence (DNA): TGTGCCAGCAGCTTGGGGGGTCTAGCGGGAGGATCGACCGGGGAGCTGTTTTTT. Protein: CASSLGGLAGGSTGELFF.

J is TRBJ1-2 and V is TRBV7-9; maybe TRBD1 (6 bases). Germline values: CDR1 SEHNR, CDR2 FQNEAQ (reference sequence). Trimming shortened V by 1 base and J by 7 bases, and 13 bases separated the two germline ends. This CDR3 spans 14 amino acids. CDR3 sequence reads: CASSLGGTTSGYTF. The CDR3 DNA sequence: TGTGCCAGCAGCTTAGGGGGGACAACGTCTGGCTACACCTTC.

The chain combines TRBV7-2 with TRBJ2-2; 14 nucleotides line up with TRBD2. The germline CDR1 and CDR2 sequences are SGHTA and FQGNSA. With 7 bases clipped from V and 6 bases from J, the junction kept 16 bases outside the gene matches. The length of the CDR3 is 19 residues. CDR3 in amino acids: CASIATGTSGSYRPGELFF. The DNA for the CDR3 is TGTGCCAGCATCGCAACCGGGACTAGCGGGAGTTATAGGCCCGGGGAGCTGTTTTTT.

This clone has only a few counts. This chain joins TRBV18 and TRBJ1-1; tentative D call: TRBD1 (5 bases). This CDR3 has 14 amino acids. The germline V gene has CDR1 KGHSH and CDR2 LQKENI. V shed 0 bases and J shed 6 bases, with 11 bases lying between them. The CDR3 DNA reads TGTGCCAGCTCACCACCCCAGGGCCGACCTGAAGCTTTCTTT. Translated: CASSPPQGRPEAFF.

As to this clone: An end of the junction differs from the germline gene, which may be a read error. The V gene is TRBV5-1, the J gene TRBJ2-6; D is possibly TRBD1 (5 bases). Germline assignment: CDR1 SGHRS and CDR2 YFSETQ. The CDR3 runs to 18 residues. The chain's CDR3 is CASSLKGSATSGANILTF. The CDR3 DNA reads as TGCGCCAGCAGCTTGAAGGGTTCGGCGACCTCTGGGGCCAACATCCTGACTTTC.

CDR3 in DNA: TGTGCCAGCAGTGAAGACAGGGGCGATCAGCCCCAGCATTTT. It specifies CASSEDRGDQPQHF. V is TRBV2 and J is TRBJ1-5; 7 bases match TRBD1. The ends lost 1 base at V and 5 bases at J; junction bases unmatched: 2. CDR3 length: 14 residues. Germline values: CDR1 SNHLY, CDR2 FYNNEI. Complete variable domain (other parts from reference TRBV2 and TRBJ1-5): EPEVTQTPSHQVTQMGQEVILRCVPISNHLYFYWYRQILGQKVEFLVSFYNNEISEKSEIFDDQFSVERPDGSNFTLKIRSTKLEDSAMYFCASSEDRGDQPQHFGDGTRLSIL.

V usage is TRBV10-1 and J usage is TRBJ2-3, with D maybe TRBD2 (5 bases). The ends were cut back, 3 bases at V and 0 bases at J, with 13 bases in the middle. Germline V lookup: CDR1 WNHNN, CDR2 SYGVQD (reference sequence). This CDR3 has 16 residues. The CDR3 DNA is TGCGCCAGCAGTGATGGTAGCGCAACTAGCACAGATACGCAGTATTTT. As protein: CASSDGSATSTDTQYF.